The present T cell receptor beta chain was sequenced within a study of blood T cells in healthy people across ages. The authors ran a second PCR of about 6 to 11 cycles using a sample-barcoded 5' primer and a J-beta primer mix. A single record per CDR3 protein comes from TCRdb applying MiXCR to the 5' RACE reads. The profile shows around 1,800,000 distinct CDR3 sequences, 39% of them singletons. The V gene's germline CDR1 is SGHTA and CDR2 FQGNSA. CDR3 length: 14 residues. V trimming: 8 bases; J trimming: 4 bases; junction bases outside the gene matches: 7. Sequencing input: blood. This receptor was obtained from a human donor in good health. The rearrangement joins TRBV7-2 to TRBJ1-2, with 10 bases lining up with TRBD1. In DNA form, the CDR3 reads TGTGCCAGCCACCCGGGACAGGGGTTCTATGGCTACACCTTC. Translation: CASHPGQGFYGYTF.